A single sample gave rise to the 18 T cell receptor beta chains below, sequenced in a study of cytomegalovirus exposure and HLA in healthy donors. PCR amplification relied on 60 Vbeta primers (plus 13 Jbeta primers). Clones were read by immunoSEQ multiplex PCR, and TCRdb kept only the in-frame ones, dropping some. Of about 98,000 clones listed, about 80% are singletons. Sequencing was done on a sample of PBMCs. These receptors came from a man aged 55 to 70 in good health and CMV-seropositive.

This chain uses TRBV6-5 with TRBJ2-3, with 9 bases lining up with TRBD1. CDR1 MNHEY and CDR2 SVGAGI come from the germline V gene. The CDR3 has 15 amino acids. V shed 0 bases and J 7 bases; nucleotides not matched to a gene: 5. The CDR3 bases are TGTGCCAGCAGTTACTCGTCGGGACAGGGATATACGCAGTATTTT. Translated, it gives CASSYSSGQGYTQYF.

For the CDR3, the DNA is TGCGCCAGCAGCTTGGAGGACAGAGCTGGCTACACCTTC. It yields the protein CASSLEDRAGYTF. The gene calls are TRBV5-1 and TRBJ1-2, with D possibly matching TRBD1 (6 bases). The CDR3 runs to 13 residues. From germline, CDR1 is SGHRS and CDR2 YFSETQ. V was clipped by 0 bases and J by 7 bases, with 10 bases between them.

The chain combines TRBV7-9 with TRBJ1-6; D remains ambiguous. This CDR3 has 12 residues. CDR1 is SEHNR, CDR2 FQNEAQ, per germline (reference sequence). The V end lost 1 base, the J end lost 10 bases, and 5 bases lay between the germline ends. CDR3 amino acids: CASSLVLSPLHF. CDR3 nucleotide sequence: TGTGCCAGCAGCTTAGTACTGTCACCCCTCCACTTT.

The chain combines TRBV18 with TRBJ2-1; TRBD2 might be the D (5 bases). The CDR3 totals 15 residues. The V end was cut by 4 bases, the J end by 0 bases, with 10 bases between. CDR1 KGHSH and CDR2 LQKENI come from the germline V gene. For the CDR3, the DNA is TGTGCCAGCTCACGACTACAAAGCTCCTACAATGAGCAGTTCTTC. Translating gives CASSRLQSSYNEQFF. The full variable domain, completed using reference TRBV18 and TRBJ2-1, is NAGVMQNPRHLVRRRGQEARLRCSPMKGHSHVYWYRQLPEEGLKFMVYLQKENIIDESGMPKERFSAEFPKEGPSILRIQQVVRGDSAAYFCASSRLQSSYNEQFFGPGTRLTVL.

The chain employs TRBV7-2 and TRBJ2-7; D possibly corresponds to TRBD2 (6 bases). Germline CDR1 SGHTA, CDR2 FQGNSA. V lost 4 bases, J lost 5 bases, and 12 bases lay in between. CDR3 size: 13 residues. The CDR3 loop is CASSSRGGNEQYF. The CDR3 DNA is TGTGCCAGCAGCTCGAGGGGAGGAAACGAGCAGTACTTC.

The genes are TRBV7-6 and TRBJ2-7, with 11 bases identical to TRBD1. After removal of 5 bases from V and 4 bases from J, the junction contained 4 bases not matched to a gene. From germline, CDR1 is SGHVS and CDR2 FNYEAQ. The CDR3 runs to 14 residues. The CDR3 region is CASSPGDRGYEQYF. CDR3 nucleotides: TGTGCCAGCAGCCCAGGGGACAGGGGGTACGAGCAGTACTTC.

The chain links TRBV9 to TRBJ1-3; 10 nucleotides agree with TRBD1. The CDR3 length is 14 residues. Per the germline V gene, CDR1 is SGDLS and CDR2 is YYNGEE. Trimming took 4 bases from V and 9 from J; bases not matched to a gene: 7. The CDR3 DNA is TGTGCCAGCAGCCAGGGACAGGGGTCTGGCACCATATATTTT. Encoded protein: CASSQGQGSGTIYF.

This chain uses TRBV7-3 with TRBJ2-5; 8 bases align to TRBD2. V shed 5 bases and J 0 bases; nucleotides not matched to a gene: 8. The V gene's germline CDR1 is SGHTA and CDR2 FQGTGA. The CDR3 spans 16 residues. Here the CDR3 reads CASSLNPGLDQETQYF. The CDR3, as DNA: TGTGCCAGCAGCCTAAACCCGGGACTAGACCAAGAGACCCAGTACTTC. The full variable domain, in which reference TRBV7-3 and TRBJ2-5 provide the parts outside the CDR3, is GAGVSQTPSNKVTEKGKYVELRCDPISGHTALYWYRQSLGQGPEFLIYFQGTGAADDSGLPNDRFFAVRPEGSVSTLKIQRTERGDSAVYLCASSLNPGLDQETQYFGPGTRLLVL.

V gene TRBV9 combines with J gene TRBJ2-5; 10 bases match TRBD2. The J segment lost 5 bases and the V segment lost 4 bases, leaving 11 bases of the junction unmatched. Germline V lookup: CDR1 SGDLS, CDR2 YYNGEE. The CDR3 contains 16 residues. CDR3 protein: CASSSPERGGRETQYF. The CDR3 coding sequence is TGTGCCAGCAGCTCCCCTGAGCGGGGGGGGAGGGAGACCCAGTACTTC.

V is TRBV5-6 and J is TRBJ2-2; maybe TRBD2 (7 bases). CDR3 size: 15 residues. V gave up 2 bases and J gave up 5 bases, with 13 bases separating them. The germline gives CDR1 SGHDT, CDR2 YYEEEE. The DNA of the CDR3 is TGTGCCAGCAGCTTCCTCGCGGGGGCAACCGGGGAGCTGTTTTTT. Residues: CASSFLAGATGELFF.

The chain carries TRBV2 and TRBJ2-2; 8 bases line up with TRBD2. V gave up 4 bases and J gave up 3 bases; unmatched junction bases: 4. CDR1 is SNHLY and CDR2 is FYNNEI in the germline V gene. This CDR3 region has 15 residues. CDR3 DNA sequence: TGTGCCAGCAGTGGACTCGGGAGGGACACCGGGGAGCTGTTTTTT. This translates into CASSGLGRDTGELFF.

This rearrangement joins TRBV6-5 to TRBJ2-5; 8 nucleotides agree with TRBD1. The length of the CDR3 is 13 residues. The V gene end was trimmed by 6 bases and the J gene end by 6 bases; junction bases not matched to a gene: 6. Germline V gene lookup returns CDR1 MNHEY and CDR2 SVGAGI. The CDR3 loop is CASRQGAGKTQYF. The CDR3, as DNA: TGTGCCAGCAGGCAGGGGGCTGGGAAGACCCAGTACTTC.

This chain joins TRBV19 and TRBJ2-7; 9 bases match TRBD1. Trimming took 1 base from V and 2 from J; bases not matched to a gene: 3. This CDR3 region has 15 residues. Germline V gives CDR1 LNHDA, CDR2 SQIVND (reference sequence). Here the CDR3 reads CASSIGTGVAYEQYF. The CDR3 nucleotides are TGTGCCAGTAGTATAGGGACAGGGGTCGCCTACGAGCAGTACTTC.

The genes are TRBV29-1 and TRBJ1-2, with 10 bases matching TRBD1. The CDR3 covers 12 residues. The V segment lost 6 bases and the J segment 12 bases; nucleotides outside the gene matches: 10. Germline V gene data show CDR1 as SQVTM and CDR2 as ANQGSEA. CDR3 bases: TGCAGCGTGGTGACAGGGGGCGCGATCCACACCTTC. It is translated as CSVVTGGAIHTF. Drawing the rest from reference TRBV29-1 and TRBJ1-2, the complete variable domain is SAVISQKPSRDICQRGTSLTIQCQVDSQVTMMFWYRQQPGQSLTLIATANQGSEATYESGFVIDKFPISRPNLTFSTLTVSNMSPEDSSIYLCSVVTGGAIHTFGSGTRLTVV.

The chain combines TRBV19 with TRBJ2-2; 13 bases agree with TRBD2. In germline, CDR1 is LNHDA, CDR2 SQIVND (reference sequence). This CDR3 is 18 amino acids long. The trim removed 3 bases at V and 2 bases at J, leaving 6 bases unmatched. CDR3 sequence reads: CASSILRTSGGNTGELFF. For the CDR3, the DNA is TGTGCCAGTAGTATCCTGAGGACTAGCGGGGGTAACACCGGGGAGCTGTTTTTT.

V and J are TRBV6-5 and TRBJ1-6; possible D gene TRBD1, 6 bases. Germline loops: CDR1 MNHEY, CDR2 SVGAGI. This CDR3 comprises 14 residues. Trimming stripped 5 bases from V and 7 bases from J, with 12 bases between. This CDR3 is CASSTGRENSPLHF. As DNA, the CDR3 is TGTGCCAGCAGTACAGGGAGGGAAAATTCACCCCTCCACTTT.

V is TRBV6-5 and J is TRBJ1-5; D remains ambiguous. Germline values: CDR1 MNHEY, CDR2 SVGAGI. Trimming took 2 bases from V and 0 from J, leaving 8 bases between them. This CDR3 has 15 amino acids. CDR3 in amino acids: CASSYDQYSNQPQHF. In DNA form, the CDR3 reads TGTGCCAGCAGTTACGATCAGTATAGCAATCAGCCCCAGCATTTT.

About this clone: The same CDR3 also results from other DNA sequences found in this sample. The J gene is TRBJ2-3, the V gene TRBV7-3; the D gene is possibly TRBD2 (6 bases). Between the trimmed V and J ends, which lost 2 bases and 1 base, there was a span of 7 bases. This CDR3 comprises 14 residues. The V gene's germline CDR1 is SGHTA and CDR2 FQGTGA. The CDR3 DNA reads TGTGCCAGCAGCTTATCGGGAGGCACAGATACGCAGTATTTT. This gives the protein CASSLSGGTDTQYF. Drawing the rest from reference TRBV7-3 and TRBJ2-3, the complete variable domain is GAGVSQTPSNKVTEKGKYVELRCDPISGHTALYWYRQSLGQGPEFLIYFQGTGAADDSGLPNDRFFAVRPEGSVSTLKIQRTERGDSAVYLCASSLSGGTDTQYFGPGTRLTVL.